The entry below describes one TCR beta chain. Antigen specificity is unknown. The source of the sample is a study of T cell responses to AZD1222 COVID-19 vaccine. Study-wide results and caveats: Nearly half of spike-specific TCRs reportedly target unmutated variant regions. AZD1222 recipients seropositive at baseline numbered only 5 to 7. White British ancestry dominated among donors, who included more females, and clonal diversity was possibly underestimated. The study found vaccine-associated CD4 TCRs spanning spike, dominant at 160-218 and 743-854.

Some clones are missing from TCRdb's copy, which holds only in-frame ones; the method was immunoSEQ multiplex PCR. This sample has more than 250,000 clones; 90% to 95% occur once, and the top ten carry roughly 0.51%. The CDR3 runs 15 residues. Trimming removed 0 bases at V and 4 bases at J, with 13 bases between. Germline V gene data show CDR1 as SGHRS and CDR2 as YFSETQ. The sequencing used peripheral blood, collected on day 0 of AZD1222 vaccination. The rearrangement uses TRBV5-1 and TRBJ1-2; TRBD1 is a possible D gene (6 bases). This clonotype originated in an adult in good health. CDR3 loop: CASSLGQARGYGYTF. In DNA, the CDR3 is TGCGCCAGCAGCTTGGGACAGGCAAGGGGCTATGGCTACACCTTC.